The clone carrying this TCR beta chain was observed many times. The study enrolled patients aged 18 to 65 with newly diagnosed hyperthyroidism of under 2 months' duration. Orbital computed tomography and thyroid ultrasound, together with serum TRAb and thyroxine and clinical symptoms, were used for diagnoses. The data stem from a study of T cells in Graves' hyperthyroidism and ophthalmopathy. Study-wide background: Before any treatment, at initial diagnosis, peripheral blood was collected.

Amplified TCR beta CDR3 regions came from RNA transcripts. The primer set for the first-round RT-PCR of the TCR CDR3 was HTBI. TCRdb called the multiplex PCR reads again in MiXCR, with one record for every CDR3 protein. Found here are fewer than 850,000 distinct CDR3 sequences, 15% to 20% of them singletons; the top ten hold around a sixth. This sequence originates from a man in his forties or fifties with Graves' hyperthyroidism. The specimen was blood.

The CDR3 is CASMSLVIAHYNEQFF. The DNA for the CDR3 is TGTGCCAGCATGTCCTTGGTGATAGCCCACTACAATGAGCAGTTCTTC. The chain recombines TRBV12-3 or TRBV12-4 with TRBJ2-1; D unclear. V was trimmed by 7 bases and J by 3 bases, leaving 19 bases between them. CDR3 length equals 16 residues.